A single sample gave rise to the 16 T cell receptor beta chains below, sequenced in a study of CD4 and CD8 cells across lung adenocarcinoma regions. TCRdb passed the PCR reads through MiXCR, listing each CDR3 protein once. The sample consists of about 8,700 distinct CDR3 sequences, approximately 53% of them appearing once. Sequencing input: CD8+ T cells from the margin of a lung tumor. The receptors shown here come from a female donor with lung adenocarcinoma. The CD4 and CD8 labels of this study may be unreliable.

V gene TRBV27 combines with J gene TRBJ2-3, with 7 bases that match TRBD1. The ends lost 3 bases at V and 10 bases at J; junction bases unmatched: 19. The CDR3 runs to 17 residues. Germline CDR1 reads MNHEY; CDR2 reads SMNVEV (reference sequence). CDR3: CASSLLHQGVNTGAQYF. The CDR3 coding sequence is TGTGCCAGCAGTTTGTTACACCAGGGTGTTAACACAGGGGCGCAGTATTTT.

About this clonotype: This sequence may be a read error, since a much larger clone differs from it by one base. The CDR3 spells CSARGLLDTQYF. CDR3 coding DNA: TGCAGTGCTAGAGGTTTGCTAGATACGCAGTATTTT. The rearrangement uses TRBV20-1 and TRBJ2-3; D uncertain. Between the trimmed V and J ends, which lost 1 base and 5 bases, there was a span of 7 bases. Germline CDR1 and CDR2: DFQATT and SNEGSKA (reference sequence). This CDR3 spans 12 amino acids.

This clonotype has only one observation. The chain's CDR3 is CASSGAGQGSDVQYF. The CDR3 DNA is TGTGCCAGCAGTGGAGCTGGACAGGGCTCCGACGTTCAGTACTTC. The chain is built from TRBV6-1 and TRBJ2-4, with 8 bases identical to TRBD1. Trimming cost V 4 bases and J 11 bases; bases outside gene matches: 13. The CDR3 totals 15 residues. The germline CDR1 and CDR2 sequences are MNHNS and SASEGT.

This clonotype appeared a few times. The chain carries TRBV10-1 and TRBJ2-1; 9 bases are shared with TRBD1. The tail of the sequence fits TRBJ2-7 better, so the J call may be wrong. Germline lookup yields CDR1 WNHNN and CDR2 SYGVQD (reference sequence). This CDR3 contains 14 residues. The CDR3 is CASSDRTGAYEQYF. The CDR3 DNA reads TGCGCCAGCAGTGACAGGACAGGGGCCTACGAGCAGTACTTC.

A single count supports this clonotype. V and J are TRBV6-1 and TRBJ2-5; D is uncertain. The DNA end lines up better with TRBJ2-4; the J call may be wrong. Germline V lookup: CDR1 MNHNS, CDR2 SASEGT. The CDR3 runs 14 residues. The CDR3, as DNA: TGTGCCAGCAGCCATCCCCCGTACCAAGACATTCAGTACTTC. Its translation is CASSHPPYQDIQYF.

On this clonotype itself: A read error is likely, as this CDR3 ends without the conserved phenylalanine or tryptophan. No DNA is shown, since the ends of the CDR3 on it are uncertain; the CDR3 is the one TCRdb lists. This chain links TRBV6-1 with TRBJ2-5; TRBD1, the table's D call, was not compared with the DNA. The CDR3 length equals 15 residues, ends included. Germline CDR1 is MNHNS and CDR2 is SASEGT. CDR3 in amino acids: CASSEGAGGPETQLS.

The chain employs TRBV6-1 and TRBJ2-1; 11 positions match TRBD2. The assigned J gene may be wrong: the sequence end matches TRBJ2-7 better. The CDR3 contains 16 residues. Per the germline V gene, CDR1 is MNHNS and CDR2 is SASEGT. In nucleotides, the CDR3 is TGTGCCAGCAAAGATGAGAGCCTAGCGGGAGGATCCGAGCAGTACTTC. As protein: CASKDESLAGGSEQYF.

The rearrangement joins TRBV6-5 to TRBJ2-3; D is unclear. CDR1 is MNHEY and CDR2 is SVGAGI in the germline V gene. The V end lost 8 bases, the J end lost 5 bases, and 8 bases lay between the germline ends. This CDR3 contains 11 residues. The CDR3 is CASQLGDTQYF. The CDR3 DNA reads as TGTGCCAGCCAGTTGGGAGATACGCAGTATTTT.

This clonotype appeared a few times. V and J are TRBV20-1 and TRBJ2-3; TRBD2 matches at 7 bases. The germline V gene encodes CDR1 DFQATT and CDR2 SNEGSKA (reference sequence). The CDR3 covers 15 residues. The trim removed 0 bases at V and 6 bases at J, leaving 9 bases unmatched. As DNA, the CDR3 is TGCAGTGCTAGAGATCAGGTGGGAGGGCTGGATACGCAGTATTTT. Protein sequence: CSARDQVGGLDTQYF.

The V call is TRBV6-1, the J call TRBJ2-5; TRBD2 matches 8 bases. The J call may be incorrect, as the DNA end agrees better with TRBJ2-1. Looked up from germline, CDR1 is MNHNS and CDR2 is SASEGT. This CDR3 is built from 15 residues. The CDR3 region has the DNA TGTGCCAGCAGTCCGCTAACTAGCGGATCTAATGAGCAGTTCTTC. As protein: CASSPLTSGSNEQFF.

At least ten counts were recorded for this clonotype. The chain links TRBV6-1 to TRBJ2-2; TRBD1 matches 9 bases. CDR3 size: 15 residues. V gave up 4 bases and J gave up 6 bases; unmatched junction bases: 6. In germline, CDR1 is MNHNS, CDR2 SASEGT. The CDR3 reads CASSGWDRAPGELFF. CDR3 in DNA: TGTGCCAGCAGTGGGTGGGACAGGGCGCCCGGGGAGCTGTTTTTT.

This clonotype has at least ten counts. This chain connects TRBV11-2 to TRBJ2-1; D gene uncertain. V was pared by 1 base and J by 6 bases, with 1 base between. CDR1 and CDR2 from the germline V gene are SGHAT and FQNNGV. The CDR3 totals 11 residues. The CDR3 sequence: CASSLGNEQFF. CDR3 coding DNA: TGTGCCAGCAGCTTAGGCAATGAGCAGTTCTTC.

This clonotype was seen only once. V usage is TRBV11-2 and J usage is TRBJ2-3; a possible D gene is TRBD1 (6 bases). This CDR3 is built from 17 residues. Germline CDR1 reads SGHAT; CDR2 reads FQNNGV. Trimming took off 5 bases at V and 4 bases at J, with 22 bases between the two ends. CDR3 coding DNA: TGTGCCAGCAGCAAAGCATACAGGAGTGGGGGCGCAGATACGCAGTATTTT. Translated, it gives CASSKAYRSGGADTQYF.

The CDR3 reads CASSSSGTGVSAFF. In DNA form, the CDR3 reads TGCGCCAGCAGCTCCTCCGGGACAGGGGTGAGTGCTTTCTTT. The genes are TRBV5-1 and TRBJ1-1, with 10 bases matching TRBD1. The germline gives CDR1 SGHRS, CDR2 YFSETQ. V was clipped by 3 bases and J by 11 bases; unmatched bases: 10. The CDR3 has 14 amino acids. The full variable domain, in which reference TRBV5-1 and TRBJ1-1 provide the parts outside the CDR3, is KAGVTQTPRYLIKTRGQQVTLSCSPISGHRSVSWYQQTPGQGLQFLFEYFSETQRNKGNFPGRFSGRQFSNSRSEMNVSTLELGDSALYLCASSSSGTGVSAFFGQGTRLTVV.

The J gene is TRBJ2-1, the V gene TRBV4-1, with 14 bases fitting TRBD2. The CDR3 length is 19 residues. CDR1 MGHRA and CDR2 YSYEKL come from the germline V gene. With 6 bases clipped from V and 4 bases from J, the junction kept 14 bases outside the gene matches. CDR3 DNA: TGCGCCAGCAGGGGCGGATTGGGACTAGCGGGAGACGATTACAATGAGCAGTTCTTC. It is translated as CASRGGLGLAGDDYNEQFF.

Points on this clonotype: As the CDR3 is not closed by the conserved phenylalanine or tryptophan, this likely results from a read error. The CDR3 spells CATKVPGRGNMQYV. In DNA form, the CDR3 reads TGTGCCACCAAGGTCCCGGGACGGGGAAACATGCAGTACGTC. This chain joins TRBV10-3 and TRBJ2-5, with D perhaps matching TRBD1 or TRBD2 (5 bases each). Trimming stripped 10 bases from V and 11 bases from J, with 26 bases between. This CDR3 has 14 residues. Germline V lookup: CDR1 ENHRY, CDR2 SYGVKD.